A single sample is the source of the 15 T cell receptor beta chains below, sequenced in a study of T cells after yellow fever vaccination. TCRdb re-derived calls from the 5' RACE reads in MiXCR, one entry per CDR3 protein. The sample has more than 65,000 distinct CDR3 sequences; approximately 5% are singletons. This material consisted of CD4+ T cells sorted from PBMCs, taken approximately 16 days after the first yellow fever vaccination. All receptors derive from a man aged 18-30 years who received the YFV17D yellow fever vaccine.

Many counts were recorded for this clonotype. The J gene is TRBJ2-5, the V gene TRBV11-1, with D maybe TRBD1 (6 bases). The germline V and J ends were trimmed by 8 bases and 0 bases, with 16 bases remaining between them. In germline, CDR1 is SGHAT, CDR2 FQDESV (reference sequence). The CDR3 runs 15 residues. The CDR3 region is CASAKSGTNQETQYF. In nucleotides, the CDR3 is TGTGCCAGCGCAAAATCCGGGACAAACCAAGAGACCCAGTACTTC.

Of note for this clonotype: Compared with germline, one end of the junction differs, possibly owing to a read error. The chain couples TRBV4-2 to TRBJ2-5, with D uncertain. The germline V gene encodes CDR1 LGHNA and CDR2 YNFKEQ. The CDR3 spans 14 residues. DNA of the CDR3: TGTGCCAGGAGCCCTGGGCTGCATCAAGAGACCCAGTACTTC. Translated, it gives CARSPGLHQETQYF.

This clonotype was counted many times. The chain links TRBV5-1 to TRBJ2-6; 7 bases agree with TRBD1. Germline V lookup: CDR1 SGHRS, CDR2 YFSETQ. Losses at the gene ends were 0 bases for V and 0 bases for J; bases not matched to a gene: 3. This CDR3 is built from 17 residues. The chain's CDR3 is CASSLVGQLSGANVLTF. In DNA, the CDR3 is TGCGCCAGCAGCTTGGTGGGACAGCTCTCTGGGGCCAACGTCCTGACTTTC.

This clonotype was found many times. The genes are TRBV2 and TRBJ1-2; D is perhaps TRBD1 (5 bases). The CDR3 has 15 amino acids. Trimming cost V 8 bases and J 0 bases, with 16 bases left between them. Germline V gives CDR1 SNHLY, CDR2 FYNNEI. CDR3 loop: CASGAPGLSNYGYTF. DNA of the CDR3: TGTGCCAGCGGGGCCCCAGGGCTCTCTAACTATGGCTACACCTTC.

This clonotype was counted at least ten times. The rearrangement links TRBV18 to TRBJ2-5; no clear D. This CDR3 spans 13 amino acids. In germline, CDR1 is KGHSH, CDR2 LQKENI. V was cut by 2 bases and J by 5 bases, with 9 bases left in between. CDR3 nucleotides: TGTGCCAGCTCACCAACAAACGCGGAGACCCAGTACTTC. It codes for CASSPTNAETQYF.

This clonotype was counted between two and nine times. One end of the junction varies from germline; a read error may be responsible. The chain links TRBV12-3 or TRBV12-4 to TRBJ2-7; TRBD1 matches at 9 bases. The CDR3 length is 14 residues. The CDR3 sequence is CASSLGGSPGQGNF. DNA for the CDR3: TGTGCCAGCAGTTTGGGTGGCTCTCCCGGACAGGGGAACTTC.

At least ten counts were recorded for this clonotype. The CDR3 here is CASSLGGMTSTDTQYF. Written as DNA, the CDR3 is TGCGCCAGCAGCTTGGGGGGAATGACTAGCACAGATACGCAGTATTTT. This chain connects TRBV5-1 to TRBJ2-3; D is unclear. The CDR3 is 16 residues long. Germline CDR1 is SGHRS and CDR2 is YFSETQ. V was cut by 0 bases and J by 0 bases, with 11 bases left in between.

In DNA form, the CDR3 reads TGTGCCAGCAGTTCCCCGAGCTCCTACGAGCAGTACGTC. Protein: CASSSPSSYEQYV. The rearrangement links TRBV25-1 to TRBJ2-7; D is unresolved. Trimming left V 5 bases short and J 0 bases short, with 8 bases between. Germline V lookup: CDR1 MGHDK, CDR2 SYGVNS. This CDR3 is built from 13 residues.

This clonotype was found many times. The V call is TRBV24-1, the J call TRBJ2-1, with D perhaps TRBD2 (6 bases). The CDR3 has 14 residues. Germline loops: CDR1 KGHDR, CDR2 SFDVKD. The ends were cut back, 9 bases at V and 5 bases at J, with 16 bases in the middle. The CDR3 reads CATGPPGTHNEQFF. CDR3 in DNA: TGTGCCACCGGACCCCCGGGGACTCACAATGAGCAGTTCTTC.

In this sample, this clonotype turned up many times. V and J are TRBV5-1 and TRBJ2-2; 14 bases align to TRBD2. The CDR3 runs 16 residues. V lost 4 bases and J lost 4; bases outside the gene matches: 3. CDR1 and CDR2 (germline): SGHRS, YFSETQ. The CDR3 nucleotides are TGCGCCAGCAGCGCGGGACTAGCGGGGGTCACCGGGGAGCTGTTTTTT. It specifies CASSAGLAGVTGELFF.

This clonotype has ten or more counts. The V gene is TRBV5-1, the J gene TRBJ2-1; 12 nucleotides line up with TRBD2. CDR3 length: 17 residues. V was pared by 3 bases and J by 4 bases, with 8 bases of the junction left unmatched. Germline V gene sequence: CDR1 SGHRS, CDR2 YFSETQ. This CDR3 reads CASSWGPSGGEYNEQFF. The CDR3 DNA is TGCGCCAGCAGCTGGGGCCCTAGCGGGGGGGAATACAATGAGCAGTTCTTC.

This clonotype was detected many times. The chain carries TRBV20-1 and TRBJ1-4, with 7 bases identical to TRBD1. CDR1 DFQATT and CDR2 SNEGSKA come from the germline V gene (reference sequence). The CDR3 runs to 13 residues. The ends lost 5 bases at V and 8 bases at J; junction bases unmatched: 8. The CDR3 is CSAVRGVGEKLFF. Written as DNA, the CDR3 is TGCAGTGCTGTCAGGGGGGTAGGGGAAAAACTGTTTTTT.

In its sample, this clonotype was seen many times. The gene calls are TRBV27 and TRBJ2-5; 9 nucleotides agree with TRBD1. The V gene's germline CDR1 is MNHEY and CDR2 SMNVEV (reference sequence). V lost 6 bases and J lost 9; bases outside the gene matches: 11. This CDR3 comprises 14 residues. CDR3 loop: CASSLQGQGIAQYF. The CDR3 DNA reads as TGTGCCAGCAGCTTACAGGGACAGGGTATCGCCCAGTACTTC.

This clonotype has a count of ten or more. The chain couples TRBV4-2 to TRBJ1-2; D unresolved. The germline V and J ends were trimmed by 3 bases and 3 bases, with 8 bases remaining between them. This CDR3 has 13 amino acids. Germline V gene data show CDR1 as LGHNA and CDR2 as YNFKEQ. CDR3 nucleotides: TGTGCCAGCAGCCAGACTCGGGACTATGGCTACACCTTC. Residues: CASSQTRDYGYTF.

This clonotype came up many times. V usage is TRBV7-2 and J usage is TRBJ2-6, with 10 nucleotides matching TRBD1. J was trimmed by 0 bases and V by 7 bases; bases with no gene match: 6. Per germline, CDR1 SGHTA and CDR2 FQGNSA. This CDR3 contains 17 residues. In DNA, the CDR3 is TGTGCCAGCACCCGGACAGGGGGGTTCTCTGGGGCCAACGTCCTGACTTTC. Amino acid sequence: CASTRTGGFSGANVLTF.